These 3 T cell receptor beta chains were all obtained from the same sample, sequenced in a study of CD8+ T cells in alopecia areata. Reverse transcription of extracted RNA yielded cDNA, which provided the sequencing template. Sequencing was performed with immunoSEQ multiplex PCR; in TCRdb, only in-frame clones are kept and a portion is missing. The table records around 150,000 clones, roughly four fifths of them present only once. Stated treatment: oral pan-JAK inhibitor, 5-10 mg twice daily. This specimen was CD8+ T cells sorted from blood, taken at week 4, from a patient treated with tofacitinib. Receptor source: a human donor with alopecia areata.

J is TRBJ2-1 and V is TRBV29-1; weak D call: TRBD1 (5 bases). The CDR3 has 16 residues. Germline assignment: CDR1 SQVTM and CDR2 ANQGSEA. The V end lost 3 bases, the J end lost 8 bases, and 23 bases lay between the germline ends. The chain's CDR3 is CSVDGLMGQWLDEQFF. In DNA, the CDR3 is TGCAGCGTTGACGGCCTTATGGGGCAGTGGTTAGATGAGCAGTTCTTC.

This chain links TRBV14 with TRBJ2-5; TRBD2 matches at 9 bases. V was clipped by 4 bases and J by 1 base; unmatched bases: 10. CDR3 size: 17 residues. The germline gives CDR1 SGHDN, CDR2 FVKESK. This CDR3 is CASSPGWASGAQETQYF. The CDR3 DNA reads TGTGCCAGCAGCCCCGGCTGGGCTAGCGGGGCCCAAGAGACCCAGTACTTC.

The chain is built from TRBV9 and TRBJ2-3; 12 bases are a match to TRBD2. CDR1 and CDR2 from the germline V gene are SGDLS and YYNGEE. The CDR3 has 17 amino acids. The ends lost 0 bases at V and 5 bases at J; junction bases unmatched: 7. CDR3 sequence (DNA): TGTGCCAGCAGCGTAGGGCTGCGGACTAGCGGGGAAGATACGCAGTATTTT. This encodes CASSVGLRTSGEDTQYF.